The following is a T cell receptor (beta chain) sequence with its context. The sample holds a few counts of this clonotype. There is no known antigen for this receptor. No much larger clone is present one base from it, and per-base qualities are unavailable. For CDR1 and CDR2, the germline V gene lists SQVTM and ANQGSEA. Inclusive of the bounding cysteine and phenylalanine, the CDR3 is 14 residues long. Of the read, only the CDR3 DNA is kept; its 42 bases are in frame from base 1. The V and J ends are trimmed by 7 bases and 6 bases, leaving 21 bases between them. Systemically healthy Caucasian individuals from Russia, approximately 39 in total and aged roughly 6 to 100 years, were included as donors. Around 10 milliliters of peripheral blood were drawn from each donor into EDTA-treated Vacutainer tubes. PBMCs were isolated by Ficoll-Paque density-gradient centrifugation, with at least 6 million obtained per sample. Total RNA, at least 5.5 micrograms per sample, was extracted from PBMCs with Trizol reagent. Naive CD45RAhigh/CD27high T cell percentages were measured by flow cytometry on a PBMC aliquot from every donor.

These data are taken from a study of blood T cells in healthy people across ages (dated by TCRdb to the mid-2010s). Regarding the study in general: In model experiments, template switching captured roughly one uniquely barcoded TCR beta cDNA molecule for every two T cells. For two donors (one aged 18 to 29 and one aged 80 or older), the study analyzed two additional independent replicas of 1 million unique cDNA reads from the same blood draw. Donors were grouped into four age groups: young (average approximately 15 years), middle-aged (39), aged (about 60) and long-lived (around 80). Age-related changes in TCR beta repertoire diversity were measured in the study by deep sequencing normalized with unique cDNA molecular identifiers.

What the authors observed across the whole study: As age increased, observed TCR beta diversity per million T cells dropped in a roughly linear way, and a significant reduction was already evident by age 40. There was a strong correlation between observed TCR beta diversity and the percentage of naive T cells measured by flow cytometry. Conclusive comparison of naive and antigen-experienced compartments was prevented by the profiling of bulk unsorted PBMCs. The CMV infection status of donors was not known, potentially confounding age-related changes in expanded clonotypes. Compared with the aged group, the long-lived group had more naive CD4+ T cells, fewer expanded clones and increased TCR diversity, a pattern suggesting age selection. Estimates of total diversity based on one million sequenced T cells were regarded as lower bounds and as underestimates.

Libraries were made using 5' RACE. TCRdb lists the instrument as Illumina HiSeq 2500. A second PCR of about 6 to 11 cycles was run with a J-beta primer mix and a sample-barcoded 5' primer. Each TCR beta cDNA molecule received a unique molecular identifier from a template-switch 5' adaptor carrying 12 random nucleotides. Each sample yielded at least 3 million CDR3-containing paired-end reads. First-strand cDNA was synthesized from all RNA with the Mint cDNA synthesis kit, primed by a TRBC-specific oligonucleotide. Following uracil-DNA glycosylase treatment, a first 18-cycle PCR with universal primers M1SS and BC2_uni_R was performed on all cDNA. On the authors' methods: Each sample was normalized by randomly selecting 1 million high-quality reads, each carrying a distinct molecular identifier. Reads sharing molecular identifiers were discarded rather than binned into consensus sequences. MiTCR, run with a Q25 quality threshold and the strictest error-elimination algorithm, handled CDR3 identification, clonotype clustering and error correction. Lower-bound total TCR beta diversity was estimated with a nonparametric unseen species model using Euler transformation. The raw public data were reprocessed by TCRdb itself: fastp quality trimming at Q25, MiXCR clonotype calling, in-frame beta chains only. Each entry is one CDR3 protein sequence, shown with its most common DNA and genes. These V and J calls rely on TCRdb rather than the paper's analysis. The sample records roughly 1,100,000 distinct CDR3 sequences, around 25% of which are singletons. The top ten clones comprise around 0.75% of the sample.

The same sample was also used in a study of T cells of mothers and their children. The second paper further reports: Nine systemically healthy Caucasian individuals served as donors, namely three mothers together with their six children. cDNA synthesis consumed the entire amount of extracted RNA, loaded at approximately 1.6 ug RNA in each 15 ul reaction. In the second PCR, sample barcodes and 2-4 random nucleotides were introduced via the M1S primer. Over 8.5 million TCR beta CDR3 reads were obtained for each mother, and some 3.1 million reads were obtained for each child. Thymic selection shapes the output of TCR recombination in a similar way in related and unrelated pairs, and inherited differences have a minor effect. Normalized repertoire overlap was always found to be slightly, but never significantly, higher in related mother-child pairs than in unrelated mother-child pairs. Persistent microchimeric T cell clones were not detected, at a sensitivity of around 100 clones per million clonotypes. To look for features that set related mother-child pairs apart from unrelated individuals, the researchers ran deep NGS to compare the TCR beta repertoires of mothers and children. On average, the children were roughly 11 +/- 4 years old, while the mothers were approximately 41 +/- 4 years old. After adapter ligation was performed with NEBNext reagents, the libraries were sequenced on an Illumina HiSeq 2000 with 100+100 nt paired-end reads. To prevent cross-contamination, the mother and child libraries were prepared one month apart and sequenced in separate runs. Each donor had between about 450,000 and 2,100,000 distinct TCR beta clonotypes identified. Naive TCR beta clonotypes were estimated from low-frequency clonotypes matched to each donor's FACS-determined naive share, without sorting.

Sequencing used blood. The origin of this receptor is a girl aged 2 to 10 in good health. Recombination linked TRBV29-1 to TRBJ1-2; matching of 6 bases hints at TRBD1 as the D gene. The CDR3 sequence is CSALEEGGYHGYTF. The DNA sequence reads TGCAGCGCCCTGGAAGAGGGGGGATACCATGGCTACACCTTC.